This T cell receptor beta chain was profiled in a study of CD8 T cells in Susac syndrome. General observations from the study: The study recognized that the number of individuals in its TCR sequencing and HLA analysis was relatively small.

Notes on this clonotype: Its antigen is still unknown.

Losses at the gene ends were 6 bases for V and 3 bases for J; bases not matched to a gene: 15. The CDR3 consists of 19 residues. Reverse transcription used about 0.45 to 1 ug RNA and random hexamers. TCR beta CDR3 was amplified by immunoSEQ multiplex PCR. This amplification extended across 54 Vbeta and 13 Jbeta segments. TCRdb called the immunoSEQ multiplex PCR reads again in MiXCR, with one record for every CDR3 protein. The sample yields about 300,000 distinct CDR3 sequences, approximately 90% seen once. The sequence was collected from a human donor with multiple sclerosis. The sample comprised CD4+ T cells from PBMCs. The chain joins TRBV12-3 or TRBV12-4 to TRBJ2-2, with 11 bases lining up with TRBD2. The CDR3 nucleotides read TGTGCCAGCAGCAACCCCGGGGGGGCTAGCGGGAGGTACACCGGGGAGCTGTTTTTT. Protein: CASSNPGGASGRYTGELFF.